These 26 T cell receptor beta chains came from one sample sequenced in a study of T cells in women clearing cervical HPV infection. Method: immunoSEQ multiplex PCR; TCRdb's copy keeps in-frame clones and lacks some. The sample data list some 21,000 clones. The sample comprised blood buffy coat. The receptors were gathered from a woman between 18 and 70 years old with a cervical HPV16 infection that either progressed to CIN3+ or cleared (not recorded which).

With regard to this clone: Read coverage stops 3 residues before the CDR3 terminus; the germline J gene supplies the remainder. This rearrangement joins TRBV7-9 to TRBJ1-2, with TRBD1 matching over 7 bases. With V trimmed by 5 bases and J by 2 bases, 5 bases remained unmatched. CDR1 and CDR2 (germline): SEHNR, FQNEAQ (reference sequence). This CDR3 is 14 amino acids long. CDR3 loop: CASSPATGNYGYTF. The DNA read from the CDR3 is TGTGCCAGCAGCCCCGCGACAGGGAACTATGGC.

A note on this clone: The read halts 3 residues ahead of the CDR3 end, with the missing end drawn from the germline J gene. V and J are TRBV19 and TRBJ2-7; D assignment may be TRBD1 or TRBD2 (7 bases each). This CDR3 is built from 15 residues. Trimming removed 1 base from V and 3 bases from J, with 13 bases in between. Germline CDR1 reads LNHDA; CDR2 reads SQIVND (reference sequence). CDR3 bases read: TGTGCCAGTAGTATAGGGGGAGGGGGCGGCTACGAG. It codes for CASSIGGGGGYE. The full CDR3 protein reads CASSIGGGGGYEQYF.

Remarks on this clone: The junction departs from germline at one end; a sequencing error may be responsible. The DNA ends 3 residues before the CDR3 does, and the rest of the CDR3 is filled in from the germline J gene. The chain employs TRBV4-2 and TRBJ2-5, with D possibly matching TRBD2 (5 bases). The CDR3 sequence is 16 residues long. CDR1 and CDR2 from the germline V gene are LGHNA and YNFKEQ. CDR3 bases read: TGCGCCAGCAGCCAGGCCCCCGGGGTAGGTCGGGAGACC. Residues: CASSQAPGVGRET. The full CDR3 protein reads CASSQAPGVGRETQYF.

CDR3 protein: CSARGGTGPSNQPQHF. The part of the CDR3 DNA that was read is TGCAGTGCTAGAGGGGGGACAGGACCAAGCAATCAGCCC. The chain joins TRBV20-1 to TRBJ1-5, with 8 bases lining up with TRBD1. Read coverage stops 3 residues before the CDR3 terminus; the germline J gene supplies the remainder. The V and J ends lost 1 base and 1 base, in that order; junction bases with no gene match: 6. The CDR3 has 16 residues. Per the germline V gene, CDR1 is DFQATT and CDR2 is SNEGSKA (reference sequence).

Notes on this clone: The CDR3 end lies 3 residues beyond the end of the read and is filled in from the germline J gene. This sequence joins TRBV18 and TRBJ2-3; 8 nucleotides align to TRBD2. The CDR3 sequence is 15 residues long. J gave up 2 bases and V 1 base, and 2 bases lay outside the gene matches. Germline assignment: CDR1 KGHSH and CDR2 LQKENI. CDR3 loop: CASSPQRENTDTQYF. Incomplete CDR3 DNA: TGTGCCAGCTCACCACAGCGGGAGAACACAGATACG.

Turning to this clone: The read falls 3 residues short of the CDR3 end, and the missing part is taken from the germline J gene. The genes are TRBV10-3 and TRBJ1-5; TRBD1 might be the D (5 bases). The germline CDR1 and CDR2 sequences are ENHRY and SYGVKD. Trimming cost V 4 bases and J 2 bases, with 12 bases left between them. This CDR3 has 15 residues. CDR3 DNA (partial): TGTGCCATCAGTGGGAAGCGGGGCGGCAATCAGCCC. Translated: CAISGKRGGNQP. The whole CDR3 sequence reads CAISGKRGGNQPQHF.

Concerning this clone: The CDR3 end falls 3 residues outside the read, so it is completed with the germline J gene. The rearrangement links TRBV19 to TRBJ2-2, with 11 bases identical to TRBD2. The V and J ends lost 7 bases and 6 bases, in that order; junction bases with no gene match: 4. Germline V gene lookup returns CDR1 LNHDA and CDR2 SQIVND (reference sequence). The CDR3 is 14 amino acids. CDR3 bases read: TGTGCCAGTAAGACTAGCGGGATGTCCGGGGAG. Protein: CASKTSGMSGE. The entire CDR3 sequence reads CASKTSGMSGELFF.

Note on this clone: The observed sequence ends 3 residues before the CDR3 terminus, with the missing tail filled in from the germline J gene. V is TRBV18 and J is TRBJ2-2; 9 bases match TRBD1. Trimming at V came to 3 bases and at J to 0 bases, leaving 2 bases not matched to a gene. Germline CDR1 is KGHSH and CDR2 is LQKENI. The CDR3 runs 16 residues. CDR3 DNA (partial): TGTGCCAGCTCACCCGGGACAGGGACGAACACCGGGGAG. It is translated as CASSPGTGTNTGE. The whole CDR3 is CASSPGTGTNTGELFF.

About this clone itself: The read gets to within 3 residues of the CDR3 end, and the germline J gene fills in the rest. V and J are TRBV5-1 and TRBJ2-7; a weak D match, TRBD1 (7 bases). V was cut by 1 base and J by 0 bases, with 14 bases left in between. Germline V gene lookup returns CDR1 SGHRS and CDR2 YFSETQ. This CDR3 has 16 residues. CDR3 region: CASSLSEGQSSYEQYF. CDR3 DNA (partial): TGCGCCAGCAGCTTGTCGGAGGGACAGAGCTCCTACGAG.

Points on this clone: The read stops 3 residues short of the end of the CDR3; the missing end is completed from the germline J gene. This sequence joins TRBV19 and TRBJ1-5, with a tentative D call TRBD1 (5 bases). The germline gives CDR1 LNHDA, CDR2 SQIVND (reference sequence). Deletions cut 0 bases from V and 7 bases from J, with 16 bases between. The CDR3 has 16 residues. The CDR3 region is CASSIDGGAPGQPQHF. CDR3 DNA, as far as it was read: TGTGCCAGTAGTATAGATGGAGGGGCCCCGGGACAGCCC.

Worth noting for this clone: Read coverage stops 3 residues before the CDR3 terminus; the germline J gene supplies the remainder. The chain has TRBV7-9 and TRBJ1-1; no clear D gene. The CDR3 extends over 14 amino acids. Trimming removed 5 bases at V and 1 base at J, with 11 bases between. CDR1 SEHNR and CDR2 FQNEAQ come from the germline V gene (reference sequence). CDR3 sequence reads: CASSKGEGNTEAFF. The covered CDR3 bases are TGTGCCAGCAGCAAGGGTGAGGGGAACACTGAA.

Of note for this clone: The read ends 3 residues early relative to the CDR3; the germline J gene fills the gap. The V and J genes are TRBV20-1 and TRBJ2-3; D not certain. The CDR3 loop spans 15 amino acids. Germline CDR1 and CDR2: DFQATT and SNEGSKA (reference sequence). Trimming took off 0 bases at V and 0 bases at J, with 10 bases between the two ends. CDR3 DNA (partial): TGCAGTGCTAGAGAATCGGAAGCGAGCACAGATACG. Translating it yields CSARESEASTDT. The full-length CDR3 reads as CSARESEASTDTQYF.

For this clone: The read halts 3 residues ahead of the CDR3 end, with the missing end drawn from the germline J gene. The chain carries TRBV28 and TRBJ2-3, with 9 bases lining up with TRBD2. CDR3 length: 19 amino acids. The ends lost 6 bases at V and 3 bases at J; junction bases unmatched: 19. Germline V CDR1 and CDR2: MDHEN, SYDVKM. The CDR3 DNA, read in part, is TGTGCCAGCAGCTCCCTTCTAGCGGGATATCAGAACTGGACAGATACG. Protein: CASSSLLAGYQNWTDT. The complete CDR3 protein is CASSSLLAGYQNWTDTQYF.

A note on this clone: The read is 3 residues too short to cover the CDR3 end, so that end is filled in from the germline J gene. The gene calls are TRBV18 and TRBJ2-4; TRBD2 is a possible D gene (6 bases). This CDR3 spans 13 amino acids. The germline CDR1 and CDR2 sequences are KGHSH and LQKENI. Incomplete CDR3 DNA: TGTGCCAGCTCACCCCGTGGGACTGATGGT. The encoded protein is CASSPRGTDG. The whole CDR3 sequence reads CASSPRGTDGQYF.

Incomplete CDR3 DNA: TGCAGCGCCGCTGGGGGACTAGCGGGACAAATTTCATCCAGCTTCTCATACGAG. Its translation is CSAAGGLAGQISSSFSYE. The entire CDR3 sequence reads CSAAGGLAGQISSSFSYEQYF. V gene TRBV29-1 combines with J gene TRBJ2-7; 13 bases are a match to TRBD2. The read comes to an end 3 residues before the CDR3 does, leaving the germline J gene to fill in the end. This CDR3 has 21 amino acids. Losses at the gene ends were 7 bases for V and 4 bases for J; bases not matched to a gene: 28. The germline V gene has CDR1 SQVTM and CDR2 ANQGSEA.

Regarding this clone: The CDR3 is cut off 3 residues early in the read; its end comes from the germline J gene. The V call is TRBV14, the J call TRBJ2-1; D perhaps matches TRBD2 (6 bases). The CDR3 sequence is 15 residues long. V lost 1 base to trimming and J lost 4 bases, with 11 bases between them. Per germline, CDR1 SGHDN and CDR2 FVKESK. CDR3 DNA (partial): TGTGCCAGCAGCCAAGGTAGTAGCGGATACAATGAG. Its translation is CASSQGSSGYNE. The CDR3 as a whole reads CASSQGSSGYNEQFF.

As for this clone: An end of the junction does not agree with germline; a read error may underlie this. The CDR3 end lies 3 residues beyond the end of the read and is filled in from the germline J gene. V usage is TRBV4-2 and J usage is TRBJ2-6, with 7 positions matching TRBD1. CDR1 is LGHNA, CDR2 YNFKEQ, per germline. The CDR3 contains 16 residues. CDR3 DNA, as far as it was read: TGCGCCAGCAGCCTCCAGACAGGGACTGGGGCCAACGTC. This encodes CASSLQTGTGANV. The full CDR3 sequence reads CASSLQTGTGANVLTF.

Incomplete CDR3 DNA: TGCAGTGCTAGAGACTTTAGCGGGAACACCTACAATGAG. Its protein product is CSARDFSGNTYNE. The entire CDR3 protein is CSARDFSGNTYNEQFF. The J gene is TRBJ2-1, the V gene TRBV20-1; the match to TRBD2 covers 8 bases. The read comes to an end 3 residues before the CDR3 does, leaving the germline J gene to fill in the end. Germline trimming cut 0 bases from V and 2 bases from J; bases unmatched to any gene: 6. The CDR3 totals 16 residues. Germline V gene data show CDR1 as DFQATT and CDR2 as SNEGSKA (reference sequence).

Of note for this clone: The read halts 3 residues ahead of the CDR3 end, with the missing end drawn from the germline J gene. This sample also contains other DNA sequences that code for the same CDR3. The V gene is TRBV18, the J gene TRBJ1-1; TRBD1 is a possible D gene (5 bases). Germline CDR1 KGHSH, CDR2 LQKENI. The CDR3 has 14 residues. The chain's CDR3 is CASSPAAGGETAFF. CDR3 DNA (partial): TGTGCCAGCTCACCAGCAGCGGGGGGGGAGACC.

Remarks on this clone: The read gets to within 3 residues of the CDR3 end, and the germline J gene fills in the rest. The chain combines TRBV5-1 with TRBJ1-2, with D unclear. CDR3 size: 13 residues. From germline, CDR1 is SGHRS and CDR2 YFSETQ. The part of the CDR3 DNA that was read is TGCGCCAGCAGCTTGCGGGTAGCCTACGGG. Protein: CASSLRVAYG. The complete CDR3 protein is CASSLRVAYGYTF.

Worth noting for this clone: The read terminates 3 residues ahead of where the CDR3 ends, so the germline J gene completes it. This chain uses TRBV19 with TRBJ2-2; D call uncertain. Germline V gives CDR1 LNHDA, CDR2 SQIVND (reference sequence). V gave up 3 bases and J gave up 0 bases, with 11 bases separating them. The CDR3 is 16 residues long. The part of the CDR3 DNA that was read is TGTGCCAGTAGTATGATCAGGAGATCGAACACCGGGGAG. This gives the protein CASSMIRRSNTGE. In full, the CDR3 is CASSMIRRSNTGELFF.

In the case of this clone: Sequencing ends 3 residues short of the CDR3 end; the germline J gene provides the rest. This chain uses TRBV5-1 with TRBJ2-7, with a weak D call TRBD1 (6 bases). The CDR3 totals 15 residues. V lost 4 bases and J 2 bases, leaving 16 bases between the germline ends. The germline V gene has CDR1 SGHRS and CDR2 YFSETQ. CDR3 bases read: TGCGCCAGCAGCGGGGGCCCTGATGCCGCCTACGAG. It codes for CASSGGPDAAYE. The whole CDR3 protein is CASSGGPDAAYEQYF.

With respect to this clone: With the read ending 3 residues before the CDR3 end, the germline J gene is used to fill in that end. The chain combines TRBV14 with TRBJ1-1; 9 positions match TRBD1. V trimming: 3 bases; J trimming: 0 bases; junction bases outside the gene matches: 8. Looked up from germline, CDR1 is SGHDN and CDR2 is FVKESK. The CDR3 is made up of 17 amino acids. The CDR3 bases that were read are TGTGCCAGCAGCCAGGACAGGGGTGGTGTTTTGAACACTGAA. Its translation: CASSQDRGGVLNTE. The CDR3 as a whole reads CASSQDRGGVLNTEAFF.

CDR3 amino acids: CSARDIGQGFVDTEAFF. CDR3 DNA (partial): TGCAGTGCTAGAGATATAGGACAGGGGTTCGTGGACACTGAA. The V and J genes are TRBV20-1 and TRBJ1-1; 9 bases are shared with TRBD1. The sequence runs out 3 residues before the end of the CDR3; the remainder is reconstructed from the germline J gene. V shed 0 bases and J 3 bases; nucleotides not matched to a gene: 11. This CDR3 comprises 17 residues. From germline, CDR1 is DFQATT and CDR2 SNEGSKA (reference sequence).

About this clone: The read ends 3 residues early relative to the CDR3; the germline J gene fills the gap. The chain recombines TRBV24-1 with TRBJ2-1; possibly TRBD2 for D (6 bases). Trimming shortened V by 9 bases and J by 9 bases, and 17 bases separated the two germline ends. The CDR3 sequence is 13 residues long. Germline V CDR1 and CDR2: KGHDR, SFDVKD. Partial CDR3 DNA: TGTGCCACCCGAGCCAGCGGAGCGGGTGAG. Residues: CATRASGAGE. The full CDR3 reads CATRASGAGEQFF.

Notes on this clone: The read stops 3 residues short of the end of the CDR3; the missing end is completed from the germline J gene. The V gene is TRBV28, the J gene TRBJ2-3; D perhaps matches TRBD2 (7 bases). The V gene lost 5 bases and the J gene lost 0 bases, with 15 bases spanning the gap. This CDR3 has 16 residues. CDR1 and CDR2 (germline): MDHEN, SYDVKM. CDR3 sequence reads: CASSSGDNPSTDTQYF. The sequenced CDR3 bases are TGTGCCAGCAGTAGCGGGGACAATCCTAGCACAGATACG.